This TCR beta chain emerged from a study of cytomegalovirus exposure and HLA in healthy donors. Study observations and caveats: A later analysis found TCR association rates differed by HLA locus, highest for DRB1 and lowest for HLA-C. In a later analysis, CMV-associated beta chains were mostly HLA-associated, it appeared.

Germline CDR1 reads WSHSY; CDR2 reads SAAADI. The CDR3 consists of 15 residues. J was trimmed by 3 bases and V by 4 bases; bases with no gene match: 7. A remark on this clone: Its antigen remains unknown.

60 Vbeta and 13 Jbeta primers were used in PCR. TCRdb keeps only in-frame clones here, not all; method: immunoSEQ multiplex PCR. The sample shows roughly 120,000 clones, around 77% of them seen only once. V is TRBV10-2 and J is TRBJ2-7; 9 bases align to TRBD2. This clonotype was obtained from a human donor in good health. Sequencing was carried out using PBMCs. CDR3 region: CASSAGTSTFYEQYF. CDR3 nucleotide sequence: TGCGCCAGCAGTGCTGGGACTAGCACATTCTACGAGCAGTACTTC.